This T cell receptor (beta chain) was documented in a study of metastatic and nonmetastatic thyroid tumors. Study-wide background: The study looked at repertoires side by side in blood and in tumor or nodule tissue from malignant and benign thyroid patients.

Nobody among the patients had been given any treatment before thyroid surgery. TCRdb reanalyzed the PCR reads via MiXCR. In the table there are 20,000 to 30,000 clones, 15% of which are singletons. The TCR was taken from a female donor with papillary thyroid cancer or a benign thyroid nodule (not recorded which). Some clones in this sample may be carry-over from other donors' samples. The source material was blood.

CDR3 nucleotides: TGTGCCTGGAGTGTTGGCAGGCAAGCAGATACGCAGTATTTT. It codes for CAWSVGRQADTQYF. The chain is built from TRBV30 and TRBJ2-3; D gene uncertain. V was cut by 0 bases and J by 4 bases, with 11 bases left in between. Germline V lookup: CDR1 GTSNPN, CDR2 SVGIG (reference sequence). The CDR3 is made up of 14 amino acids.